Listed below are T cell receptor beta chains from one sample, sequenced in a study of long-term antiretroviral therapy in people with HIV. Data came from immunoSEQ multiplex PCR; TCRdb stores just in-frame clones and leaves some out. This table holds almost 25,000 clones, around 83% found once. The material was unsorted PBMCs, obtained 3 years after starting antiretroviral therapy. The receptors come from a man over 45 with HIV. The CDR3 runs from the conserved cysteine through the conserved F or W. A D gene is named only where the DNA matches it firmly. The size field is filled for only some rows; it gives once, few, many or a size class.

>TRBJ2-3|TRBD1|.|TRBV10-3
TGTGCCATCAGTGAGTACTCCGGGACAGGGAGCACAGATACGCAGTATTTT
CAISEYSGTGSTDTQYF
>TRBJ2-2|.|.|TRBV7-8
TGTGCCAGCAGCTCAATCCGGACTTTAACCGGGGAGCTGTTTTTT
CASSSIRTLTGELFF
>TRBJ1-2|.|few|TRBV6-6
TGTGCCAGCAGCCTTCTTGGGGATGGCTACACCTTC
CASSLLGDGYTF
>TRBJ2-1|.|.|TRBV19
TGTGCCAGTAGTATAGAATGGGTTGGGACACCCAACAATGAGCAGTTCTTC
CASSIEWVGTPNNEQFF
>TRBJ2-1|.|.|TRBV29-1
TGCAGCGTTGCCTCTCAGACAGGAAAGTACAATGAGCAGTTCTTC
CSVASQTGKYNEQFF
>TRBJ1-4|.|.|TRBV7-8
TGTGCCAGCAGCCCCCGAGCTAATCCAAATGAAAAACTGTTTTTT
CASSPRANPNEKLFF
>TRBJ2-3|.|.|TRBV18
TGTGCCAGCTCACCATCCGGGAAACGAACAGATACGCAGTATTTT
CASSPSGKRTDTQYF
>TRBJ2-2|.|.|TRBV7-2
TGTGCCAGCAGGACGGCTACCGGCACCGGGGAGCTGTTTTTT
CASRTATGTGELFF
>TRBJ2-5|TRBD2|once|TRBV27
TGTGCCAGCAGTTCCAGCCGATGGGAGGGCCTGGAGACCCAGTACTTC
CASSSSRWEGLETQYF
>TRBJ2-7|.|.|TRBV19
TGTGCCAGTAGTATAAGGGGGAGGGGCGGACGATCCCCAACCTACGAGCAGTACTTC
CASSIRGRGGRSPTYEQYF